A single sample gave rise to the 14 T cell receptor beta chains below, sequenced in a study of blood T cell repertoires in COVID-19 (dated by TCRdb to the early 2020s). Library method: the immunoSEQ multiplex PCR assay. In TCRdb, the immuneACCESS table is reduced to in-frame sequences with V and J assigned. These tables do not hold every clone; where another copy was compared, an unresolved V gene accounts for under half, and the others remain unexplained. The sample table holds 180,000 or so clones, of which roughly four fifths were seen once. Approximately 10% of the sample belongs to the ten largest clones. Material: PBMCs or T cells enriched from blood (not recorded which). These receptors all stem from a man aged 45-65 years who had recovered from COVID-19.

The chain employs TRBV24-1 and TRBJ2-7; D possibly corresponds to TRBD2 (5 bases). The CDR3 covers 14 residues. Trimming cost V 9 bases and J 1 base, with 15 bases left between them. Germline loops: CDR1 KGHDR, CDR2 SFDVKD. CDR3 region: CATQDQSGSYEQYF. The CDR3 region has the DNA TGTGCCACCCAGGACCAATCGGGATCCTACGAGCAGTACTTC.

The CDR3 protein is CASSPIGDNYEQYF. In nucleotides, the CDR3 is TGTGCCAGCAGTCCTATAGGGGACAACTACGAGCAGTACTTC. The rearrangement joins TRBV27 to TRBJ2-7; a weak D match, TRBD1 (6 bases). This CDR3 is built from 14 residues. The germline gives CDR1 MNHEY, CDR2 SMNVEV (reference sequence). V was cut by 5 bases and J by 3 bases, with 14 bases left in between.

The table lists this clone with a few counts. The chain has TRBV11-3 and TRBJ2-1; TRBD2 matches at 8 bases. CDR1 and CDR2 from the germline V gene are SGHNT and YENEEA. The CDR3 is 14 amino acids. V lost 5 bases to trimming and J lost 9 bases; unmatched junction nucleotides: 9. The CDR3 sequence: CASSRPGGRGEQFF. The DNA of the CDR3 is TGTGCCAGCAGCAGGCCGGGGGGGCGGGGTGAGCAGTTCTTC.

This sequence joins TRBV7-3 and TRBJ2-6; no clear D gene. Deletions cut 3 bases from V and 0 bases from J, with 9 bases between. The germline V gene encodes CDR1 SGHTA and CDR2 FQGTGA. This CDR3 comprises 16 residues. CDR3 sequence: CASSFSQVSGANVLTF. The CDR3 DNA sequence: TGTGCCAGCAGCTTTTCCCAGGTCTCTGGGGCCAACGTCCTGACTTTC.

The chain employs TRBV11-2 and TRBJ2-7; D unresolved. Trimming removed 2 bases at V and 0 bases at J, with 11 bases between. The germline V gene has CDR1 SGHAT and CDR2 FQNNGV. This CDR3 has 15 residues. CDR3: CASSLIITASYEQYF. CDR3 DNA sequence: TGTGCCAGCAGCTTAATCATAACAGCCTCCTACGAGCAGTACTTC.

The V call is TRBV9, the J call TRBJ1-6, with D possibly TRBD1 on 6 matching bases. The V end was cut by 4 bases, the J end by 5 bases, with 13 bases between. The germline V gene encodes CDR1 SGDLS and CDR2 YYNGEE. This CDR3 is built from 15 residues. The CDR3 region has the DNA TGTGCCAGCAGCAAGACAGGTGTTCATAATTCACCCCTCCACTTT. Residues: CASSKTGVHNSPLHF.

The CDR3 region has the DNA TGTGCCAGTAGTATTGGAGGGCAGTTTCAAGAGACCCAGTACTTC. Translating it yields CASSIGGQFQETQYF. J is TRBJ2-5 and V is TRBV19, with D maybe TRBD2 (6 bases). The CDR3 runs to 15 residues. V lost 3 bases and J lost 2, with 13 bases in between. Germline V gene data show CDR1 as LNHDA and CDR2 as SQIVND (reference sequence).

This clone has a handful of counts. The V gene is TRBV27, the J gene TRBJ2-3, with 8 bases fitting TRBD2. Germline CDR1 is MNHEY and CDR2 is SMNVEV (reference sequence). V lost 5 bases, J lost 2 bases, and 6 bases stayed unmatched. The CDR3 covers 15 residues. The CDR3 loop reads CASSPAGVVTDTQYF. CDR3 DNA: TGTGCCAGCAGTCCAGCGGGAGTGGTCACAGATACGCAGTATTTT.

This clone was found a few times. The chain couples TRBV7-2 to TRBJ1-2; weak D call: TRBD1 (6 bases). Trimming pared 5 bases from V and 1 base from J, leaving 14 bases between. Germline CDR1 reads SGHTA; CDR2 reads FQGNSA. The CDR3 is 15 amino acids. CDR3 bases: TGTGCCAGCAGCCCCCGGGACATCCTTAACTATGGCTACACCTTC. This translates into CASSPRDILNYGYTF. Based on the CDR3 plus reference TRBV7-2 and TRBJ1-2, the full variable domain is GAGVSQSPSNKVTEKGKDVELRCDPISGHTALYWYRQSLGQGLEFLIYFQGNSAPDKSGLPSDRFSAERTGGSVSTLTIQRTQQEDSAVYLCASSPRDILNYGYTFGSGTRLTVV.

The rearrangement uses TRBV11-1 and TRBJ1-5; no reliable D call. CDR1 and CDR2 from the germline V gene are SGHAT and FQDESV (reference sequence). The V and J ends lost 5 bases and 9 bases respectively, with 11 bases between them. The CDR3 spans 12 residues. CDR3 nucleotide sequence: TGTGCCAGCAGCGCAATTCGGGGGCCCCAGCATTTT. This sequence encodes CASSAIRGPQHF.

This clone appeared a few times. The V gene is TRBV28, the J gene TRBJ2-5; TRBD1 agrees at 8 bases. Germline V gives CDR1 MDHEN, CDR2 SYDVKM. CDR3 length: 14 residues. The V and J ends lost 5 bases and 4 bases, in that order; junction bases with no gene match: 6. In nucleotides, the CDR3 is TGTGCCAGCAGTCAGAGTGGACAGGGAGAGACCCAGTACTTC. It encodes CASSQSGQGETQYF.

CDR3 coding DNA: TGTGCCATCAGTCCAGTCACCGGGACAGGGGACTACACCGGGGAGCTGTTTTTT. Translation: CAISPVTGTGDYTGELFF. This chain links TRBV10-3 with TRBJ2-2, with 10 bases aligning to TRBD1. V was pared by 5 bases and J by 3 bases, with 12 bases of the junction left unmatched. The CDR3 loop spans 18 amino acids. Germline CDR1 is ENHRY and CDR2 is SYGVKD.

Only one count was recorded for this clone. The CDR3 loop reads CTSSQGEQDLIPSTDTQYF. CDR3 coding DNA: TGCACCAGCAGCCAAGGGGAGCAGGACCTTATCCCTAGCACAGATACGCAGTATTTT. The chain couples TRBV1 to TRBJ2-3; no DNA check was done on the table's D call, TRBD2. TRBV1 is designated a pseudogene. The CDR3 consists of 19 residues.

V usage is TRBV5-4 and J usage is TRBJ2-1; 8 bases agree with TRBD2. The J segment lost 9 bases and the V segment lost 0 bases, leaving 17 bases of the junction unmatched. Germline V gives CDR1 SGHNT, CDR2 YYREEE (reference sequence). The CDR3 covers 18 residues. CDR3 residues: CASSLAPKLAEGGAEQFF. CDR3 DNA sequence: TGTGCCAGCAGCTTGGCCCCTAAACTAGCGGAGGGGGGAGCTGAGCAGTTCTTC.